This T cell receptor beta chain was obtained from a study of blood T cell repertoires in COVID-19. Study at large: Researchers got acute and convalescent COVID-19 samples from the United States, Italy and Spain. Nucleic acid was either cDNA or gDNA, and it came from T cells, B-cell-depleted T cells, or PBMCs.

Trimming at V came to 9 bases and at J to 8 bases, leaving 6 bases not matched to a gene. The CDR3 has 13 amino acids. Original processing notes: The authors estimated nucleated cell counts from reference gene primer amplification. TCRdb's table, derived via immunoSEQ multiplex PCR, lists solely in-frame clones and lacks some. V, J and clone size are taken as reported in that table, and D and trimming were inferred from the DNA itself. The repertoire holds tens of thousands of clones, with approximately 90% as singletons. Sequencing was performed on peripheral blood. The receptor's source is a middle-aged man with COVID-19, enrolled during active disease. This rearrangement joins TRBV23-1 to TRBJ1-6; 8 bases line up with TRBD1. Being an ORF, TRBV23-1 has a function that is uncertain. Here the CDR3 reads CARTDRDDSPLHF. The CDR3 DNA sequence: TGCGCCAGAACGGACAGGGATGATTCACCCCTCCACTTT.